This passage covers 2 T cell receptor beta chains from one sample sequenced in a study of technical replicates of blood from a handful of donors. Repertoires were generated with immunoSEQ multiplex PCR, while TCRdb's copy carries only in-frame clones and drops some. Of some 56,000 clones listed, just over 90% are singletons. Sequencing input: PBMCs. The source is a human donor in good health. Some clones in this sample may be carry-over from other donors' samples.

This chain links TRBV6-5 with TRBJ2-1, with TRBD2 identical over 10 bases. The V gene's germline CDR1 is MNHEY and CDR2 SVGAGI. The V and J ends lost 5 bases and 9 bases, in that order; junction bases with no gene match: 10. The CDR3 totals 15 residues. CDR3 coding DNA: TGTGCCAGCAGTACCCCAGCGGGGGGGCGCCTTGAGCAGTTCTTC. Translating it yields CASSTPAGGRLEQFF.

V is TRBV25-1 and J is TRBJ2-5; the match to TRBD1 covers 8 bases. The CDR3 is made up of 15 amino acids. The germline V gene has CDR1 MGHDK and CDR2 SYGVNS. V gave up 2 bases and J gave up 5 bases; unmatched junction bases: 7. CDR3: CASSETQGAGETQYF. In DNA, the CDR3 is TGTGCCAGCAGTGAAACGCAGGGGGCGGGGGAGACCCAGTACTTC. The whole variable domain, remainder taken from reference TRBV25-1 and TRBJ2-5, is EADIYQTPRYLVIGTGKKITLECSQTMGHDKMYWYQQDPGMELHLIHYSYGVNSTEKGDLSSESTVSRIRTEHFPLTLESARPSHTSQYLCASSETQGAGETQYFGPGTRLLVL.